Below, 19 T cell receptor beta chains from the same sample are listed, as sequenced in a study of shared clonotypes between healthy human individuals. Measured with immunoSEQ multiplex PCR; TCRdb has only the in-frame clones, and not every one. This sample has about 480,000 clones, with around 74% found just once. Material: PBMCs. Receptor source: a woman in her forties in good health. Some clones in this sample may be carry-over from other donors' samples.

This clone was found a few times. The V and J genes are TRBV6-1 and TRBJ2-2; a weak D match, TRBD1 (6 bases). Between the trimmed V and J ends, which lost 8 bases and 4 bases, there was a span of 11 bases. There are 13 residues in the CDR3. Per germline, CDR1 MNHNS and CDR2 SASEGT. This CDR3 reads CASQTGPTGELFF. The CDR3 DNA sequence: TGTGCCAGCCAGACAGGCCCCACCGGGGAGCTGTTTTTT.

The CDR3 region is CASSSGTGGYEQYF. The CDR3 DNA is TGTGCCAGCAGCTCGGGGACAGGGGGCTACGAGCAGTACTTC. The V call is TRBV7-6, the J call TRBJ2-7; TRBD1 aligns across 11 bases. V shed 4 bases and J 3 bases; nucleotides not matched to a gene: 2. The CDR3 consists of 14 residues. The germline V gene has CDR1 SGHVS and CDR2 FNYEAQ. Filled out from reference TRBV7-6 and TRBJ2-7, the complete variable domain reads GAGVSQSPRYKVTKRGQDVALRCDPISGHVSLYWYRQALGQGPEFLTYFNYEAQQDKSGLPNDRFSAERPEGSISTLTIQRTEQRDSAMYRCASSSGTGGYEQYFGPGTRLTVT.

V gene TRBV2 combines with J gene TRBJ2-7, with 9 bases identical to TRBD2. The CDR3 extends over 14 amino acids. Per germline, CDR1 SNHLY and CDR2 FYNNEI. Losses at the gene ends were 5 bases for V and 1 base for J; bases not matched to a gene: 3. This chain's CDR3 is CASSKLAGSYEQYF. The DNA of the CDR3 is TGTGCCAGCAGTAAGCTAGCGGGGTCCTACGAGCAGTACTTC.

The J gene is TRBJ1-5, the V gene TRBV6-6; the D gene is possibly TRBD1 (5 bases). There are 15 residues in the CDR3. Trimming removed 1 base from V and 1 base from J, with 8 bases in between. CDR1 is MNHNY, CDR2 SVGAGI, per germline (reference sequence). CDR3 coding DNA: TGTGCCAGCAGTTACTTGGGGGACAGCAATCAGCCCCAGCATTTT. Protein sequence: CASSYLGDSNQPQHF.

This rearrangement joins TRBV27 to TRBJ2-3; either TRBD1 or TRBD2 may supply D (5 bases each). Per the germline V gene, CDR1 is MNHEY and CDR2 is SMNVEV (reference sequence). CDR3 length equals 15 residues. V was cut by 6 bases and J by 0 bases, with 13 bases left in between. The CDR3 protein is CASRPGTRSTDTQYF. CDR3 DNA: TGTGCCAGCAGGCCCGGGACCCGGAGCACAGATACGCAGTATTTT.

In this sample, this clone turned up once. The chain uses TRBV5-1 and TRBJ1-4, with D possibly matching TRBD1 (5 bases). CDR3 size: 13 residues. Trimming removed 4 bases at V and 9 bases at J, with 13 bases between. Germline CDR1 is SGHRS and CDR2 is YFSETQ. The CDR3 nucleotides are TGCGCCAGCAGCGAGGTTGGGGCTCAAAAACTGTTTTTT. Protein: CASSEVGAQKLFF. Supplemented by reference TRBV5-1 and TRBJ1-4, the full variable domain reads KAGVTQTPRYLIKTRGQQVTLSCSPISGHRSVSWYQQTPGQGLQFLFEYFSETQRNKGNFPGRFSGRQFSNSRSEMNVSTLELGDSALYLCASSEVGAQKLFFGSGTQLSVL.

The chain links TRBV27 to TRBJ2-2; TRBD2 matches at 8 bases. The J segment lost 5 bases and the V segment lost 5 bases, leaving 7 bases of the junction unmatched. CDR3 length equals 15 residues. The germline V gene has CDR1 MNHEY and CDR2 SMNVEV (reference sequence). CDR3 in amino acids: CASSLLAAGTGELFF. The CDR3 DNA reads TGTGCCAGCAGTCTACTAGCGGCGGGTACCGGGGAGCTGTTTTTT.

This clone was picked up one time. The V and J genes are TRBV7-9 and TRBJ2-7; 10 nucleotides match TRBD1. Germline V gene lookup returns CDR1 SEHNR and CDR2 FQNEAQ (reference sequence). The CDR3 spans 15 residues. Trimming cost V 1 base and J 5 bases; bases outside gene matches: 5. Written as DNA, the CDR3 is TGTGCCAGCAGCTTAGTCCCGGGGACAGGGGACGAGCAGTACTTC. This encodes CASSLVPGTGDEQYF.

Concerning this clone: This likely came from a read error, as a far larger clone is one base away. The sample holds other DNA sequences that translate to the same CDR3. This chain uses TRBV7-9 with TRBJ1-1; a possible D gene is TRBD1 (5 bases). Germline CDR1 SEHNR, CDR2 FQNEAQ (reference sequence). V was trimmed by 3 bases and J by 8 bases, leaving 16 bases between them. This CDR3 comprises 14 residues. CDR3 in amino acids: CASSFKGQSLEAFF. In DNA form, the CDR3 reads TGTGCCAGCAGCTTCAAGGGGCAGAGCCTAGAAGCTTTCTTT.

Points on this clone: Its ends do not fully match the called genes, so a read error is possible. V and J are TRBV28 and TRBJ1-2; D is uncertain. This CDR3 is 13 amino acids long. CDR1 and CDR2 (germline): MDHEN, SYDVKM. CDR3 sequence reads: CASSLPGNFGYTF. CDR3 in DNA: TGTGCCAGCAGTTTACCCGGAAACTTTGGCTACACCTTC.

Regarding this clone: The junction and the germline gene differ at one end; a read error may be behind it. V usage is TRBV7-3 and J usage is TRBJ2-7; 11 bases map to TRBD2. Germline assignment: CDR1 SGHTA and CDR2 FQGTGA. This CDR3 region has 14 residues. The CDR3 reads CASSSIEGLADKRF. In DNA form, the CDR3 reads TGTGCCAGCAGCTCGATTGAGGGACTAGCGGACAAACGTTTC.

V gene TRBV4-2 combines with J gene TRBJ2-7; TRBD2 is a possible D gene (6 bases). Germline values: CDR1 LGHNA, CDR2 YNFKEQ. The ends were cut back, 0 bases at V and 2 bases at J, with 14 bases in the middle. The CDR3 runs 16 residues. CDR3 sequence: CASSQDWASATYEQYF. The CDR3 region has the DNA TGTGCCAGCAGCCAAGATTGGGCTAGCGCCACCTACGAGCAGTACTTC.

V gene TRBV27 combines with J gene TRBJ2-2, with 9 bases matching TRBD2. The CDR3 contains 15 residues. Germline trimming cut 5 bases from V and 4 bases from J; bases unmatched to any gene: 5. Germline loops: CDR1 MNHEY, CDR2 SMNVEV (reference sequence). CDR3 amino acids: CASSPSGLATGELFF. CDR3 sequence (DNA): TGTGCCAGCAGTCCCTCGGGACTAGCCACCGGGGAGCTGTTTTTT.

CDR3 DNA sequence: TGTGCCAGCTCACCGGGCCAGGGACAGACCCAGTACTTC. It codes for CASSPGQGQTQYF. V and J are TRBV18 and TRBJ2-5; D possibly matches TRBD1 or TRBD2 (5 bases each). The CDR3 loop spans 13 amino acids. Trimming took off 3 bases at V and 6 bases at J, with 11 bases between the two ends. Looked up from germline, CDR1 is KGHSH and CDR2 is LQKENI. Filled out from reference TRBV18 and TRBJ2-5, the complete variable domain reads NAGVMQNPRHLVRRRGQEARLRCSPMKGHSHVYWYRQLPEEGLKFMVYLQKENIIDESGMPKERFSAEFPKEGPSILRIQQVVRGDSAAYFCASSPGQGQTQYFGPGTRLLVL.

Remarks on this clone: Other DNA sequences in this specimen translate into the identical CDR3. CDR3 sequence: CASSVDRGGEKLFF. In nucleotides, the CDR3 is TGTGCCAGCAGCGTAGATAGGGGGGGTGAAAAACTGTTTTTT. The V and J genes are TRBV9 and TRBJ1-4, with D possibly being TRBD1 (6 bases). Germline lookup yields CDR1 SGDLS and CDR2 YYNGEE. With 0 bases removed from V and 7 bases from J, the gap between germline ends came to 10 bases. This CDR3 is built from 14 residues.

As regards this clone: It is likely a read error: a sequence one base away is far more abundant. V is TRBV7-9 and J is TRBJ2-7, with D perhaps TRBD1 or TRBD2 (5 bases each). Germline V CDR1 and CDR2: SEHNR, FQNEAQ (reference sequence). This CDR3 region has 13 residues. V dropped 1 base and J dropped 8 bases, with 12 bases sitting between them. CDR3 sequence reads: CASSLVPEGQQYF. The CDR3 bases are TGTGCCAGCAGCTTAGTCCCAGAGGGGCAGCAGTACTTC.

This sequence joins TRBV2 and TRBJ1-1, with D maybe TRBD1 (6 bases). V was clipped by 7 bases and J by 4 bases, with 13 bases between them. The CDR3 is made up of 13 amino acids. In germline, CDR1 is SNHLY, CDR2 FYNNEI. This CDR3 is CASKDRWGTEAFF. The CDR3 bases are TGTGCCAGCAAAGACAGGTGGGGCACTGAAGCTTTCTTT.

The chain links TRBV7-6 to TRBJ1-2; no clear D. This CDR3 is built from 12 residues. V was clipped by 1 base and J by 8 bases, with 8 bases between them. The V gene's germline CDR1 is SGHVS and CDR2 FNYEAQ. The CDR3 coding sequence is TGTGCCAGCAGCTTAGGGGGTGGAGGCTACACCTTC. Translating gives CASSLGGGGYTF.

The chain couples TRBV7-9 to TRBJ2-3; weak D call: TRBD2 (6 bases). Germline lookup yields CDR1 SEHNR and CDR2 FQNEAQ (reference sequence). The CDR3 has 14 amino acids. With 3 bases removed from V and 9 bases from J, the gap between germline ends came to 16 bases. CDR3 sequence: CASSFLSGVETQYF. For the CDR3, the DNA is TGTGCCAGCAGCTTCCTCTCGGGGGTAGAGACGCAGTATTTT.